The clone carrying this T cell receptor beta chain was seen a few times. The data were obtained in a study of T-cell reconstitution after alpha-beta-depleted transplantation in children. A TCRbeta library incorporating unique molecular identifiers was prepared. TCRdb passed the PCR reads through MiXCR, listing each CDR3 protein once. The sample yields hundreds of thousands of distinct CDR3 sequences, around 12% seen once. The germline V and J ends were trimmed by 3 bases and 3 bases, with 18 bases remaining between them. The CDR3 length is 16 residues. In germline, CDR1 is SEHNR, CDR2 FQNEAQ (reference sequence).

The chain carries TRBV7-9 and TRBJ2-7; D might be TRBD1 or TRBD2, each matching 5 bases. The TCR was taken from a human donor who donated a stem cell graft to a child with acute lymphoblastic leukemia. The sequencing here drew on PBMCs from the stem cell graft donor, taken from the stem cell graft. CDR3: CASSFWDPPAHYEQYF. Here the CDR3 DNA reads TGTGCCAGCAGCTTTTGGGACCCTCCGGCCCACTACGAGCAGTACTTC.